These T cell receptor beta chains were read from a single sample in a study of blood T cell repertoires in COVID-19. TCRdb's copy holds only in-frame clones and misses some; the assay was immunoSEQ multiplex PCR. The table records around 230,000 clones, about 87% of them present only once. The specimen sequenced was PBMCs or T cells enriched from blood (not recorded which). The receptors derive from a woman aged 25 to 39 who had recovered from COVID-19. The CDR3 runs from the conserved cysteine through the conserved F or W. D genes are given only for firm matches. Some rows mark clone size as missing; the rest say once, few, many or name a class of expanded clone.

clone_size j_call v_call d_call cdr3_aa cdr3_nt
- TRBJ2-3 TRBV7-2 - CASSLGGAVSTDTQYF TGTGCCAGCAGCTTAGGGGGAGCGGTGAGCACAGATACGCAGTATTTT
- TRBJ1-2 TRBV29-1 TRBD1 CSVGQGGNYGYTF TGCAGCGTGGGACAGGGGGGAAATTATGGCTACACCTTC
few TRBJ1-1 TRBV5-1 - CASSLEGGTATEAFF TGCGCCAGCAGCTTGGAAGGGGGAACGGCGACTGAAGCTTTCTTT
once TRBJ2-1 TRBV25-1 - CASSGRGNDEQFF TGTGCCAGCAGTGGTCGAGGGAACGATGAGCAGTTCTTC
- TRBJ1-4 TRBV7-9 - CASSLVVPNEKLFF TGTGCCAGCAGCTTAGTAGTGCCTAATGAAAAACTGTTTTTT
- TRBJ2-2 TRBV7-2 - CASSTRGYPANTGELFF TGTGCCAGCAGCACCAGAGGGTACCCCGCGAACACCGGGGAGCTGTTTTTT
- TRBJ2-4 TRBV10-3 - CAIRGNIQYF TGTGCCATCCGGGGGAACATTCAGTACTTC
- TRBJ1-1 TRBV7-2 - CASSSEGRNTEAFF TGTGCCAGCAGCTCTGAGGGAAGGAACACTGAAGCTTTCTTT
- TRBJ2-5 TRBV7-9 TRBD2 CASSLPELAGGQETQYF TGTGCCAGCAGCTTACCTGAACTAGCGGGGGGACAAGAGACCCAGTACTTC
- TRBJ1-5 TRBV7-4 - CASSDLGQFNQPQHF TGTGCCAGCAGCGACCTTGGACAGTTCAATCAGCCCCAGCATTTT
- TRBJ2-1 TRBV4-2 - CASSQLDDEQFF TGTGCCAGCAGCCAACTAGACGATGAGCAGTTCTTC
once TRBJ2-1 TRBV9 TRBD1 CASQRTGSDEQFF TGTGCCAGCCAGAGGACAGGGTCCGATGAGCAGTTCTTC
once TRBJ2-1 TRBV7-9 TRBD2 CASSWTSGDLNEQFF TGTGCCAGCAGCTGGACTAGCGGGGACCTCAATGAGCAGTTCTTC
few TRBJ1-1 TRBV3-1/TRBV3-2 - CASSQDRGAFF TGTGCCAGCAGCCAAGATCGAGGAGCTTTCTTT
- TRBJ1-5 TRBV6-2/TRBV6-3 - CASSYGLRSNQPQHF TGTGCCAGCAGTTACGGGCTACGGAGCAATCAGCCCCAGCATTTT
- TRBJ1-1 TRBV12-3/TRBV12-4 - CASSLGSWAEAFF TGTGCCAGCAGTTTGGGGAGTTGGGCTGAAGCTTTCTTT
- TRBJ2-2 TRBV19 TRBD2 CASSFSGGADTGELFF TGTGCCAGTAGTTTTAGCGGGGGGGCGGACACCGGGGAGCTGTTTTTT
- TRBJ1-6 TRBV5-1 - CASSLKSSGSPLHF TGCGCCAGCAGCTTGAAGTCCAGTGGTTCACCCCTCCACTTT
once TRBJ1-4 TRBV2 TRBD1 CASSEWQDRDIGELFF TGTGCCAGCAGTGAATGGCAGGACAGGGACATTGGGGAACTGTTTTTT
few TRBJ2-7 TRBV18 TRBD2 CASSPILAGGIFDEQYF TGTGCCAGCTCACCTATACTAGCGGGGGGCATTTTTGACGAGCAGTACTTC
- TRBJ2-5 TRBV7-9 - CASSLDGPQETQYF TGTGCCAGCAGCTTAGATGGCCCTCAAGAGACCCAGTACTTC
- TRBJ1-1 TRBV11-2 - CASSFSWSLRGGTEAFF TGTGCCAGCAGCTTTTCGTGGTCCCTAAGAGGCGGCACTGAAGCTTTCTTT
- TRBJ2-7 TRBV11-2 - CASSFAGYEQYF TGTGCCAGCAGCTTTGCGGGCTACGAGCAGTACTTC
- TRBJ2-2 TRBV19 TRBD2 CASSITGGSLTGELFF TGTGCCAGTAGTATAACGGGGGGGTCATTGACCGGGGAGCTGTTTTTT
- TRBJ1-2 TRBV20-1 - CSASHFYGYTF TGCAGTGCTAGTCATTTCTATGGCTACACCTTC
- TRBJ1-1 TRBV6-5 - CASSYSPDSTNTEAFF TGTGCCAGCAGTTACTCGCCGGACTCGACGAACACTGAAGCTTTCTTT
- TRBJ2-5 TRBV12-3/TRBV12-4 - CASRGGETQYF TGTGCCAGCAGGGGGGGAGAGACCCAGTACTTC
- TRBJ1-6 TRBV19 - CASAEGVSPLHF TGTGCCAGTGCCGAGGGGGTTTCACCCCTCCACTTT
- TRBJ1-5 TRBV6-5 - CASSYQGAGQPQHF TGTGCCAGCAGTTACCAGGGCGCCGGTCAGCCCCAGCATTTT
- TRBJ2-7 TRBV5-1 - CASSLGRGGLYEQYF TGCGCCAGCAGCTTGGGTAGGGGGGGACTCTACGAGCAGTACTTC
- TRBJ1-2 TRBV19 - CASSMREDYGYTF TGTGCCAGTAGTATGAGGGAGGACTATGGCTACACCTTC
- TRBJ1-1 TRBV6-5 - CASSRPGNTEAFF TGTGCCAGCAGTCGGCCAGGGAATACTGAAGCTTTCTTT
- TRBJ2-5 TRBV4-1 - CASSQRRYQETQYF TGCGCCAGCAGCCAGCGCAGGTACCAAGAGACCCAGTACTTC
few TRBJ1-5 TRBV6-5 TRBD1 CASKKGVDRDQPQHF TGTGCCAGCAAGAAGGGGGTTGACAGGGACCAGCCCCAGCATTTT
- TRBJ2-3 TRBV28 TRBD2 CASSPLTSGGLSDTQYF TGTGCCAGCAGCCCTCTAACTAGCGGGGGACTCTCGGATACGCAGTATTTT
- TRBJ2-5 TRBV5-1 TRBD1 CASSARGQGETQYF TGCGCCAGCAGCGCGAGGGGGCAGGGAGAGACCCAGTACTTC
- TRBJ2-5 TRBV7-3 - CASSNGIQETQYF TGTGCCAGCAGCAATGGCATCCAAGAGACCCAGTACTTC
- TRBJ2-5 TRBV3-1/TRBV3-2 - CASSPNFGGAGETQYF TGTGCCAGCAGCCCCAACTTTGGGGGGGCGGGGGAGACCCAGTACTTC
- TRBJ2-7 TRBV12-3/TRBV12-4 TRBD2 CASTRDYTYEQYF TGTGCCAGCACCCGGGACTACACCTACGAGCAGTACTTC
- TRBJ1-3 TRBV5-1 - CASSLLAVRSSGNTIYF TGCGCCAGCAGCTTGTTGGCGGTTCGGAGCTCTGGAAACACCATATATTTT
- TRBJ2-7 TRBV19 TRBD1 CASSIELTGTGYYEQYF TGTGCCAGTAGTATAGAACTAACCGGGACAGGCTACTACGAGCAGTACTTC
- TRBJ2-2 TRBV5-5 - CASSLMMTRGTGELFF TGTGCCAGCAGCTTGATGATGACTAGGGGAACCGGGGAGCTGTTTTTT
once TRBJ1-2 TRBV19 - CATRRELYGYTF TGTGCCACCAGACGGGAACTATATGGCTACACCTTC
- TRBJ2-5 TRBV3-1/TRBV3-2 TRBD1 CASSRSMGQLLGETQYF TGTGCCAGCAGCCGAAGCATGGGACAGCTATTGGGGGAGACCCAGTACTTC
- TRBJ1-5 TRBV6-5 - CASSPVRGSNQPQHF TGTGCCAGCAGCCCGGTTAGGGGAAGCAATCAGCCCCAGCATTTT
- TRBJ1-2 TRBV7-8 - CASSFSPQGGYGYTF TGTGCCAGCAGCTTTAGTCCACAGGGTGGCTATGGCTACACCTTC
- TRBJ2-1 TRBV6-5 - CASSYLGGGADEQFF TGTGCCAGCAGTTACTTAGGAGGGGGGGCGGATGAGCAGTTCTTC
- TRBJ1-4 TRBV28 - CATSQIRHLEKLFF TGTGCCACCAGCCAGATAAGACACCTTGAAAAACTGTTTTTT